This entry describes one T cell receptor (beta chain). The naive CD8 population came from CD45RO-negative cells selected for CCR7, without terminally differentiated effector memory CD45RA+ cells. This entry belongs to a study of shared clonotypes between healthy human individuals. Sequenced by immunoSEQ multiplex PCR; TCRdb stores in-frame clones only, minus some. The data show around 2,000,000 clones, with approximately 94% seen just once and roughly 1.1% held by the top ten. There are 17 residues in the CDR3. J was trimmed by 4 bases and V by 1 base; bases with no gene match: 12. The germline V gene encodes CDR1 SGHVS and CDR2 FQNEAQ.

The sequence was obtained from a young man in good health. The sequenced sample was naive CD8+ T cells sorted from blood. The J gene is TRBJ2-5, the V gene TRBV7-8; 7 bases match TRBD1. The CDR3 coding sequence is TGTGCCAGCAGCTTAGTTTTGGAAGGGGGCGAGGGAGAGACCCAGTACTTC. Encoded protein: CASSLVLEGGEGETQYF.